This T cell receptor beta chain is from a study of blood T cells in healthy people across ages (dated by TCRdb to 2014 to 2015). Turning to the overall study: In model experiments, template switching captured roughly one uniquely barcoded TCR beta cDNA molecule for every two T cells. The study measured age-related changes in TCR beta repertoire diversity using deep sequencing normalized with unique cDNA molecular identifiers. The donors were split into four age groups: young (average around 17 years), middle-aged (about 40), aged (roughly 65) and long-lived (82). Donors of different ages were randomly distributed across sequencing lanes to avoid experimental bias. For two donors (one aged 18 to 30 and one aged 80 or older), the study analyzed two additional independent replicas of 1 million unique cDNA reads from the same blood draw. The full study reports these points: Donor CMV infection status was unknown, potentially confounding age-related changes in expanded clonotypes. Compared with the aged group, more naive CD4+ T cells, fewer expanded clones and increased TCR diversity were shown by the long-lived group, suggesting age selection. Observed TCR beta diversity correlated strongly with the percentage of naive T cells measured by flow cytometry. Observed TCR beta diversity per million T cells fell roughly linearly with age, and a significant reduction was already apparent by age around 40. Estimates of total diversity from one million sequenced T cells were regarded as lower bounds and underestimates. Conclusive comparison of naive and antigen-experienced compartments was prevented by the profiling of bulk unsorted PBMCs.

The library was generated by 5' RACE. TCRdb lists the instrument as Illumina HiSeq 2500. A second PCR of roughly 7 to 12 cycles was run with a J-beta primer mix and a sample-barcoded 5' primer. A template-switch 5' adaptor carrying 12 random nucleotides introduced a unique molecular identifier onto each TCR beta cDNA molecule. At least 2.5 million CDR3-containing paired-end reads were obtained from each sample. First-strand cDNA synthesis was performed from all RNA using the Mint cDNA synthesis kit, with priming by a TRBC-specific oligonucleotide. Following uracil-DNA glycosylase treatment, a first 18-cycle PCR with universal primers M1SS and BC2_uni_R was performed on all cDNA. As for the original processing: Normalization of each sample was performed by random selection of 1 million high-quality reads, each carrying a distinct molecular identifier. Reads with shared molecular identifiers were discarded instead of being binned into consensus sequences. MiTCR, run with a Q25 quality threshold and the strictest error-elimination algorithm, handled CDR3 identification, clonotype clustering and error correction. A nonparametric unseen species model using Euler transformation provided a lower-bound estimate of total TCR beta diversity. The public reads were quality trimmed at Q25 with fastp and then assembled into clones with MiXCR by TCRdb, keeping productive beta chains. Each record represents a unique CDR3 protein, reported with the most common genes and DNA among its rows. Here the V and J calls rest on TCRdb's processing, not on the authors' analysis. The sample records about a million distinct CDR3 sequences, 51% of which are singletons. The leading ten clones occupy about 22% of the sample.

Points on this clonotype: What this receptor recognizes is not known. It has no much larger one-base neighbor in the sample; base qualities were not kept.

Its CDR3 holds 13 amino acids, cysteine through phenylalanine. Only the CDR3 DNA is retained, 39 bases long and in frame from the first base. V is trimmed back by 5 bases and J by 6 bases, and the junction contains 6 bases that no gene match accounts for. As encoded in the germline V gene, CDR1 is SGHTA while CDR2 is FQGNSA. The roughly 39 donors, aged about 6 to 100 years, were systemically healthy Caucasian individuals from Russia. Each donor gave about 9.7 milliliters of peripheral blood, drawn into EDTA-treated Vacutainer tubes. Ficoll-Paque density-gradient centrifugation was used to isolate PBMCs, with at least 6.5 million per sample. Trizol reagent was used to extract total RNA from the PBMCs, yielding at least 5.5 micrograms per sample. For every donor, an aliquot of PBMCs went through flow cytometry to measure the percentages of naive CD45RAhigh/CD27high T cells.

This chain is built from TRBV7-2 and TRBJ1-2; 7 junctional bases match TRBD1. The receptor's source is a woman aged 60 to 75 in good health. Sequenced material: blood. CDR3 protein: CASSVGGSHGYTF. The DNA sequence is given as TGTGCCAGCAGCGTAGGGGGCAGCCATGGCTACACCTTC.